This TCR beta chain is from a study of post-analysis software for immune sequencing data. Whole-study context: There were relapsing-remitting, secondary progressive and progressive-relapsing multiple sclerosis among the disease courses included.

Whole-study results and caveats: The study found TRBV5-6, TRBV5-1 and TRBV20-1 among a few TRBV segments more frequent in patients than controls. By F measure, strong co-clustering occurred among samples prepared in the same batch. Significantly lower normalized Chao1 diversity was found in patients with multiple sclerosis relative to controls.

Regarding this clonotype: No antigen is known for it.

The CDR3 consists of 15 residues. The junction had 7 bases not matched to a gene; V was cut back by 6 bases and J by 2 bases. Unique molecular identifiers were built into the TCR beta cDNA libraries. Once roughly 1 to 11 million T cells were used, roughly 0.5 million cDNA molecules resulted. TCRdb re-called the PCR reads through MiXCR, storing one row per CDR3 protein. The sample yields hundreds of thousands of distinct CDR3 sequences, roughly 45% seen once. This TCR was sampled from a girl aged 5 to 17 with multiple sclerosis. The specimen sequenced was blood. The V call is TRBV12-3 or TRBV12-4, the J call TRBJ2-3; 8 bases line up with TRBD1. CDR3 in amino acids: CASRTGQALTDTQYF. The CDR3 DNA is TGTGCCAGCAGGACGGGACAGGCCCTCACAGATACGCAGTATTTT.